Listed below are T cell receptor beta chains from one sample, sequenced in a study. TCRdb called the 5' RACE reads again in MiXCR, with one record for every CDR3 protein. The data hold 9,500 to 15,000 distinct CDR3 sequences, with roughly 51% observed a single time. Sequenced sample: tumor-infiltrating Tregs sorted from the breast tumor. Receptor source: a female donor with breast cancer. The CDR3 runs from the conserved cysteine through the conserved F or W. A D gene is named only where the DNA matches it firmly. Size values are once, few and many counts, or a class for expanded clones, and some rows have none.

V gene	J gene	D gene	clone size	CDR3 DNA	CDR3 protein
TRBV10-3	TRBJ1-2	-	-	TGTGCCATCAGTGAGTCAGGGGTTTCTGGTGGCTACACCTTC	CAISESGVSGGYTF
TRBV28	TRBJ2-2	-	once	TGTGCCAGCAGTTTAGATCTGTCACGGGCCGGGGAGCTGTTTTTT	CASSLDLSRAGELFF
TRBV12-3/TRBV12-4	TRBJ2-1	TRBD2	-	TGTGCCAGCAGTTTGTTCTCCGGGAGCGGGAGTTACAATGAGCAGTTCTTC	CASSLFSGSGSYNEQFF
TRBV20-1	TRBJ2-4	-	-	TGCAGTGCTAGAGATCGCGGGGCATTAGCCAAAAACATTCAGTACTTC	CSARDRGALAKNIQYF
TRBV5-6	TRBJ1-5	-	few	TGTGCCAGCAGGCGGAGGGGAGATAGCAATCAGCCCCAGCATTTT	CASRRRGDSNQPQHF
TRBV7-8	TRBJ1-2	TRBD1	-	TGTGCCAGCACGACCCAGGGGGAAGCTATCGTTAACTATGGCTACACCTTC	CASTTQGEAIVNYGYTF
TRBV7-2	TRBJ1-1	-	few	TGTGCCAGCAGCGAAGGACAGATGAACACTGAAGCTTTCTTT	CASSEGQMNTEAFF
TRBV18	TRBJ2-1	-	-	TGTGCCAGCTCGCCTCTAGCAGAGAGCTACAATGAGCAGTTCTTC	CASSPLAESYNEQFF
TRBV20-1	TRBJ2-1	TRBD2	-	TGCAGTGCGCAAACTAGCGGGACTAGGAATGAGCAGTTCTTC	CSAQTSGTRNEQFF
TRBV9	TRBJ2-2	-	-	TGTGCCAGCAGCGTAGTTTTGGGCGGGGAGCTGTTTTTT	CASSVVLGGELFF
TRBV7-2	TRBJ2-2	TRBD1	-	TGTGCCAGCAGCCTACAGGGGATAGGCGGGGAGCTGTTTTTT	CASSLQGIGGELFF
TRBV5-1	TRBJ1-2	-	-	TGCGCCAGCAGCTCCTTTGTAGGGGTCGGCTACACCTTC	CASSSFVGVGYTF
TRBV25-1	TRBJ2-1	-	-	TGTGCCAGCAAGCGAGGCAATGAGCAGTTCTTC	CASKRGNEQFF
TRBV18	TRBJ2-3	-	-	TGTGCCAGCTCACCAGGGACCACAGATACGCAGTGTTTT	CASSPGTTDTQCF
TRBV7-2	TRBJ2-5	-	-	TGTGCCAGCAGCCCCCCCGGACGGAACCAAGAGACCCAGTACTTC	CASSPPGRNQETQYF
TRBV11-2	TRBJ2-1	-	large	TGTGCCAGCGCAGAGACGGGTTTAAATGAGCAGTTCTTC	CASAETGLNEQFF
TRBV20-1	TRBJ2-5	-	-	TGCAGTGCTAGGCCGGGACTCAAGACGGAGACCCAGTACTTC	CSARPGLKTETQYF
TRBV30	TRBJ1-2	-	few	TGTGCCTGGAGTGATCTCGGGACACCCCGATATGGCTACACCTTC	CAWSDLGTPRYGYTF
TRBV20-1	TRBJ2-5	-	-	TGCAGTGCTAGCCGAGCTAGTCGTCAAGAGACCCAGTACTTC	CSASRASRQETQYF
TRBV7-2	TRBJ2-3	-	-	TGTGCCAGCAGCGACCGGAAGACCCAGTATTTT	CASSDRKTQYF
TRBV4-2	TRBJ2-2	-	-	TGTGCCAGCAGCCAAGCAGGACCCGGGGAGCTGTTTTTT	CASSQAGPGELFF
TRBV20-1	TRBJ2-4	-	-	TGCAGTGCTAGAGATGGAGGGAGGCTCCCCGACTTC	CSARDGGRLPDF
TRBV11-1	TRBJ2-1	-	-	TGTGCCAGCAGCTTGAGTTTCCCCCCCGGGAGTGGGGACAATGAGCAGTTCTTC	CASSLSFPPGSGDNEQFF
TRBV6-2/TRBV6-3	TRBJ1-1	-	-	TGTGCCAGCAGAGCCCCACAGGTGAACACTGAAGCTTTCTTT	CASRAPQVNTEAFF
TRBV7-2	TRBJ2-1	TRBD2	-	TGTGCCAGCAGCCCTATCCTAGCGGGAGGGCCCTATGAGCAGTTCTTC	CASSPILAGGPYEQFF
TRBV12-3/TRBV12-4	TRBJ1-2	-	-	TGTGCCAGCACCTTCCCGGGGGACTGGGGCTACACCTTC	CASTFPGDWGYTF
TRBV5-1	TRBJ2-2	TRBD2	-	TGCGCCAGCAGCCCAAGGACTAGCGGAACTAACACCGGGGAGCTGTTTTTT	CASSPRTSGTNTGELFF
TRBV20-1	TRBJ2-1	TRBD2	-	TGCAGTGCTAAACAGGCGGGAGTGAGGAATGAGCAGTTCTTC	CSAKQAGVRNEQFF
TRBV7-2	TRBJ2-5	TRBD2	few	TGTGCCAGCAGCCCACAGACTAGCGAACAAGAGACCCAGTACTTC	CASSPQTSEQETQYF
TRBV7-2	TRBJ2-3	-	few	TGTGCCAGCAGCATACCCCCGGGCTCCCTGGCGCAGTATTTT	CASSIPPGSLAQYF
TRBV24-1	TRBJ2-1	TRBD2	-	TGTGCCACCACTCCGGGAGGAGACTACAATGAGCAGTTCTTC	CATTPGGDYNEQFF
TRBV5-3	TRBJ1-2	TRBD1	few	TGTGCCAGAAGCGTTACTAGACAGGGGCCTAACTATGGCTACACCTTC	CARSVTRQGPNYGYTF
TRBV10-3	TRBJ1-2	-	-	TGTGCCATCGACAGCGAAATTTCTGGCTACACCTTC	CAIDSEISGYTF
TRBV4-3	TRBJ2-5	TRBD2	-	TGCGCCAGCAGTCAAGGGGGACTAGCGGGAGGAGGGCAAGAGACCCAGCACTTC	CASSQGGLAGGGQETQHF
TRBV4-2	TRBJ2-7	-	medium-sized	TGTGCCAGCAGTCCTGAGGCTACAAGGGGACTCTACGAGCAGTACTTC	CASSPEATRGLYEQYF
TRBV6-5	TRBJ1-1	TRBD1	-	TGTGCCAGCAGTCCCCAGGGGGGCACTGAAGCTTTCTTT	CASSPQGGTEAFF
TRBV20-1	TRBJ1-5	-	-	TGCAGTGCTAGGGAGTTACAGGGTTGGAGCAATCAGCCCCAGCATTTT	CSARELQGWSNQPQHF
TRBV2	TRBJ2-1	-	-	TGTGCCAGCAGTTTTCGGGTTGCAAATGAGCAGTTCTTC	CASSFRVANEQFF
TRBV5-1	TRBJ1-1	-	-	TGCGCCAGCAGCTTGGATGGGGGTAACACTGAAGCTTTCTTT	CASSLDGGNTEAFF
TRBV5-1	TRBJ2-3	TRBD2	few	TGCGCCAGCAGCATTAGCGGGAGGGCCGAAGATACGCAGTATTTT	CASSISGRAEDTQYF
TRBV6-5	TRBJ1-2	-	once	TGTGCCAGCAGTTACTCTGGGTATGGCTACACCTTC	CASSYSGYGYTF
TRBV12-3/TRBV12-4	TRBJ2-2	TRBD1	-	TGTGCCAGCAAAACCGGACAGGGGGCCGGGGAGCTGTTTTTT	CASKTGQGAGELFF
TRBV24-1	TRBJ1-1	-	-	TGTGCCACCAGTGATTTGTGGCGCGGAAACACTGAAGCTTTCTTT	CATSDLWRGNTEAFF
TRBV12-3/TRBV12-4	TRBJ2-5	-	few	TGTGCCAGCAGTTTAGCGGGAGTGGAGACCCAGTACTTC	CASSLAGVETQYF
TRBV12-3/TRBV12-4	TRBJ2-7	-	-	TGTGCCAGCAGTTTTGACCTTGGGTACGAGCAGTACTTC	CASSFDLGYEQYF
TRBV6-5	TRBJ2-1	TRBD2	-	TGTGCCAGCAGCGACCCCCAAGGGACTAGCGTCCGTAATGAGCAGTTCTTC	CASSDPQGTSVRNEQFF